A single sample is the source of the 25 T cell receptor beta chains below, sequenced in a study of a mutant IDH1 vaccine in newly diagnosed glioma. Which antigens these TCRs recognize remains unknown. Noted time point: week 23, last vaccination. The investigators gave 300 ug of mutant IDH1 20-mer peptide in each vaccine dose, together with topical imiquimod. Sequenced by immunoSEQ multiplex PCR; TCRdb stores in-frame clones only, minus some. Here the sample spans fewer than 45,000 clones, more than 60% being singletons. Specimen: PBMCs, collected from a glioma patient whose treatment included an IDH1 peptide vaccine. Every receptor here comes from a woman aged 40 to 50 with glioma. Some clones in this sample may be carry-over from other donors' samples.

V is TRBV28 and J is TRBJ1-3; maybe TRBD1 (6 bases). Trimming cost V 4 bases and J 8 bases, with 9 bases left between them. Per germline, CDR1 MDHEN and CDR2 SYDVKM. This CDR3 is built from 12 residues. The CDR3 bases are TGTGCCAGCAGTTATTACAGGGACACCATATATTTT. Translating it yields CASSYYRDTIYF.

This chain links TRBV9 with TRBJ1-2; D perhaps matches TRBD1 (6 bases). The CDR3 is 15 amino acids. Germline loops: CDR1 SGDLS, CDR2 YYNGEE. The V gene lost 2 bases and the J gene lost 5 bases, with 16 bases spanning the gap. CDR3 nucleotides: TGTGCCAGCAGCGTCAGTACAGGGAGGGGTTATGGCTACACCTTC. It encodes CASSVSTGRGYGYTF. Supplemented by reference TRBV9 and TRBJ1-2, the full variable domain reads DSGVTQTPKHLITATGQRVTLRCSPRSGDLSVYWYQQSLDQGLQFLIQYYNGEERAKGNILERFSAQQFPDLHSELNLSSLELGDSALYFCASSVSTGRGYGYTFGSGTRLTVV.

This clone was counted between two and nine times. The chain links TRBV7-2 to TRBJ1-5; D is unresolved. Trimming took 1 base from V and 4 from J, leaving 8 bases between them. This CDR3 has 14 amino acids. Germline V gene data show CDR1 as SGHTA and CDR2 as FQGNSA. The CDR3 here is CASSLDSYNQPQHF. The CDR3 DNA follows: TGTGCCAGCAGCTTAGACAGTTATAATCAGCCCCAGCATTTT.

In this sample, this clone turned up a few times. The V call is TRBV9, the J call TRBJ1-4; weak D call: TRBD1 (5 bases). The CDR3 runs to 16 residues. With 4 bases removed from V and 7 bases from J, the gap between germline ends came to 20 bases. The germline gives CDR1 SGDLS, CDR2 YYNGEE. The CDR3 reads CASSPGTGGHREKLFF. In DNA, the CDR3 is TGTGCCAGCAGCCCTGGGACGGGAGGACACCGTGAAAAACTGTTTTTT. The full variable domain, completed using reference TRBV9 and TRBJ1-4, is DSGVTQTPKHLITATGQRVTLRCSPRSGDLSVYWYQQSLDQGLQFLIQYYNGEERAKGNILERFSAQQFPDLHSELNLSSLELGDSALYFCASSPGTGGHREKLFFGSGTQLSVL.

This clone was observed once. The gene calls are TRBV6-5 and TRBJ2-4; 8 bases agree with TRBD2. J was trimmed by 9 bases and V by 6 bases; bases with no gene match: 13. The germline V gene has CDR1 MNHEY and CDR2 SVGAGI. The CDR3 is made up of 15 amino acids. The CDR3 DNA is TGTGCCAGCAGCGACCGGGGGGGAGGGAGGGTCATTCAGTACTTC. Translated, it gives CASSDRGGGRVIQYF.

The chain carries TRBV9 and TRBJ1-4; D might be TRBD1 (5 bases). The V gene's germline CDR1 is SGDLS and CDR2 YYNGEE. The CDR3 is 15 residues long. With 0 bases removed from V and 3 bases from J, the gap between germline ends came to 9 bases. The CDR3 loop reads CASSVASGPNEKLFF. In DNA form, the CDR3 reads TGTGCCAGCAGCGTAGCGTCAGGGCCTAATGAAAAACTGTTTTTT.

V gene TRBV9 combines with J gene TRBJ2-1, with TRBD2 matching 8 bases. Germline V gene sequence: CDR1 SGDLS, CDR2 YYNGEE. The CDR3 spans 15 residues. V was clipped by 3 bases and J by 10 bases; unmatched bases: 12. In nucleotides, the CDR3 is TGTGCCAGCAGCGCCCTGAGCGGGGGAGGTAGAGAGCAGTTCTTC. Translation: CASSALSGGGREQFF.

In this sample, this clone turned up a few times. The chain links TRBV9 to TRBJ1-1; D is perhaps TRBD1 (6 bases). Germline CDR1 is SGDLS and CDR2 is YYNGEE. V lost 0 bases to trimming and J lost 5 bases, with 8 bases between them. The CDR3 extends over 13 amino acids. The CDR3 reads CASSVADRTEAFF. The CDR3 nucleotides read TGTGCCAGCAGCGTAGCTGACAGGACTGAAGCTTTCTTT.

This clone qualifies as medium-sized. CDR3 residues: CASSPTGQGYYEQYF. CDR3 DNA sequence: TGTGCCAGCAGCCCAACGGGACAGGGTTACTACGAGCAGTACTTC. The rearrangement joins TRBV7-8 to TRBJ2-7; 9 positions agree with TRBD1. The CDR3 runs to 15 residues. Germline V gene data show CDR1 as SGHVS and CDR2 as FQNEAQ. With V trimmed by 5 bases and J by 3 bases, 8 bases remained unmatched. Full variable domain (outside the CDR3, taken from reference TRBV7-8 and TRBJ2-7): GAGVSQSPRYKVAKRGQDVALRCDPISGHVSLFWYQQALGQGPEFLTYFQNEAQLDKSGLPSDRFFAERPEGSVSTLKIQRTQQEDSAVYLCASSPTGQGYYEQYFGPGTRLTVT.

This sequence joins TRBV20-1 and TRBJ2-6; 7 nucleotides agree with TRBD1. Germline V lookup: CDR1 DFQATT, CDR2 SNEGSKA (reference sequence). There are 11 residues in the CDR3. V shed 1 base and J 17 bases; nucleotides not matched to a gene: 5. CDR3 DNA sequence: TGCAGTGCTAGAGGGTCAGGGACAGTGACTTTC. Encoded protein: CSARGSGTVTF.

This clone has more than one count but fewer than ten. The V call is TRBV2, the J call TRBJ1-4; D possibly corresponds to TRBD1 (6 bases). In germline, CDR1 is SNHLY, CDR2 FYNNEI. This CDR3 region has 14 residues. The V gene lost 10 bases and the J gene lost 8 bases, with 20 bases spanning the gap. The CDR3 is CAIGGPGGGEKLFF. DNA for the CDR3: TGTGCCATCGGTGGCCCCGGAGGGGGGGAAAAACTGTTTTTT. The whole variable domain, remainder taken from reference TRBV2 and TRBJ1-4, is EPEVTQTPSHQVTQMGQEVILRCVPISNHLYFYWYRQILGQKVEFLVSFYNNEISEKSEIFDDQFSVERPDGSNFTLKIRSTKLEDSAMYFCAIGGPGGGEKLFFGSGTQLSVL.

The V and J genes are TRBV18 and TRBJ1-5, with D unresolved. Trimming removed 6 bases from V and 1 base from J, with 7 bases in between. In germline, CDR1 is KGHSH, CDR2 LQKENI. The CDR3 sequence is 13 residues long. CDR3 sequence reads: CASSLVSNQPQHF. The CDR3 DNA reads as TGTGCCAGCTCCCTAGTGAGCAATCAGCCCCAGCATTTT.

The chain uses TRBV7-2 and TRBJ1-1; possibly TRBD1 for D (6 bases). Germline CDR1 and CDR2: SGHTA and FQGNSA. The CDR3 extends over 13 amino acids. V shed 2 bases and J shed 7 bases, with 11 bases lying between them. The CDR3 region is CASSLRRGLEAFF. CDR3 DNA sequence: TGTGCCAGCAGCTTACGCCGGGGGCTTGAAGCTTTCTTT.

The J gene is TRBJ2-5, the V gene TRBV5-4; weak D call: TRBD1 (7 bases). Germline-derived CDR1 and CDR2 are SGHNT and YYREEE (reference sequence). The ends were cut back, 4 bases at V and 5 bases at J, with 12 bases in the middle. The CDR3 loop spans 13 amino acids. CDR3 bases: TGTGCCAGCAGCCCCCAGGGGGGCGAGACCCAGTACTTC. Its translation: CASSPQGGETQYF.

The chain combines TRBV29-1 with TRBJ1-5; 10 bases line up with TRBD1. V gave up 5 bases and J gave up 5 bases; unmatched junction bases: 3. The length of the CDR3 is 13 residues. CDR1 is SQVTM and CDR2 is ANQGSEA in the germline V gene. The CDR3 loop is CSVIGTGDQPQHF. DNA for the CDR3: TGCAGCGTTATAGGGACAGGGGATCAGCCCCAGCATTTT.

The chain employs TRBV9 and TRBJ1-5; 10 bases agree with TRBD1. Germline CDR1 is SGDLS and CDR2 is YYNGEE. V shed 4 bases and J 6 bases; nucleotides not matched to a gene: 10. This CDR3 is 16 amino acids long. This CDR3 reads CASSPGTGVPGQPQHF. The DNA for the CDR3 is TGTGCCAGCAGCCCCGGGACAGGGGTACCAGGTCAGCCCCAGCATTTT.

This clone has only a few counts. The CDR3 DNA follows: TGTGCCAGCAGCCCCACTCCCTTTGGGACGTCTTCCTACGAGCAGTACTTC. Translation gives CASSPTPFGTSSYEQYF. This chain connects TRBV7-9 to TRBJ2-7; D may be TRBD1 or TRBD2 (5 bases each). CDR1 is SEHNR and CDR2 is FQNEAQ in the germline V gene (reference sequence). Trimming shortened V by 5 bases and J by 1 base, and 21 bases separated the two germline ends. CDR3 length: 17 residues.

V gene TRBV2 combines with J gene TRBJ2-5; D is unclear. The germline gives CDR1 SNHLY, CDR2 FYNNEI. The CDR3 extends over 14 amino acids. Trimming left V 2 bases short and J 0 bases short, with 7 bases between. This chain's CDR3 is CASSESENQETQYF. Here the CDR3 DNA reads TGTGCCAGCAGTGAATCTGAGAACCAAGAGACCCAGTACTTC.

The rearrangement uses TRBV6-1 and TRBJ2-5; D not certain. The germline V gene has CDR1 MNHNS and CDR2 SASEGT. The CDR3 consists of 11 residues. The V and J ends lost 8 bases and 2 bases respectively, with 6 bases between them. The CDR3 nucleotides read TGTGCCAGCTACCAGCAAGAGACCCAGTACTTC. Translated: CASYQQETQYF.

This clone turned up a few times. One end of the junction fails to match germline, which may point to a read error. The genes are TRBV7-7 and TRBJ2-7; D could derive from TRBD1 or TRBD2 (5 bases each). This CDR3 contains 13 residues. Germline V gene sequence: CDR1 SSHAT, CDR2 FNYEAQ (reference sequence). The CDR3 sequence is CASSLGETGEQYF. The CDR3 nucleotides read TGTGCTAGCAGCTTAGGGGAGACTGGCGAGCAGTACTTC.

This clone appeared a few times. The chain uses TRBV9 and TRBJ1-6, with unresolved D. Germline CDR1 and CDR2: SGDLS and YYNGEE. V shed 0 bases and J shed 9 bases, with 4 bases lying between them. The CDR3 runs to 12 residues. The CDR3 reads CASSVGGSPLHF. In DNA form, the CDR3 reads TGTGCCAGCAGCGTAGGGGGTTCACCCCTCCACTTT. The variable domain in full, with the rest retrieved from reference TRBV9 and TRBJ1-6, is DSGVTQTPKHLITATGQRVTLRCSPRSGDLSVYWYQQSLDQGLQFLIQYYNGEERAKGNILERFSAQQFPDLHSELNLSSLELGDSALYFCASSVGGSPLHFGNGTRLTVT.

J is TRBJ2-1 and V is TRBV9; the match to TRBD2 covers 11 bases. V dropped 0 bases and J dropped 6; count of bases not matched to a gene: 5. Germline V lookup: CDR1 SGDLS, CDR2 YYNGEE. The CDR3 has 16 amino acids. CDR3 sequence: CASSVGLAGGRNEQFF. CDR3 nucleotide sequence: TGTGCCAGCAGCGTAGGGCTAGCGGGAGGTCGCAATGAGCAGTTCTTC. Variable domain in full (rest from reference TRBV9 and TRBJ2-1): DSGVTQTPKHLITATGQRVTLRCSPRSGDLSVYWYQQSLDQGLQFLIQYYNGEERAKGNILERFSAQQFPDLHSELNLSSLELGDSALYFCASSVGLAGGRNEQFFGPGTRLTVL.

Only a few counts were recorded for this clone. The chain couples TRBV6-5 to TRBJ1-1; D gene uncertain. V was pared by 8 bases and J by 3 bases, with 13 bases between. Germline V gene sequence: CDR1 MNHEY, CDR2 SVGAGI. The length of the CDR3 is 13 residues. CDR3 sequence reads: CASSPPEDTEAFF. The CDR3 bases are TGTGCCAGCTCTCCCCCCGAGGACACTGAAGCTTTCTTT.

The chain uses TRBV29-1 and TRBJ1-1, with a tentative D call TRBD1 (6 bases). Germline values: CDR1 SQVTM, CDR2 ANQGSEA. This CDR3 has 13 residues. Trimming pared 1 base from V and 8 bases from J, leaving 14 bases between. The CDR3 nucleotides are TGCAGCGTTGAAGCCTCGGGGGGGCTGGAAGCTTTCTTT. Protein: CSVEASGGLEAFF. Drawing the rest from reference TRBV29-1 and TRBJ1-1, the complete variable domain is SAVISQKPSRDICQRGTSLTIQCQVDSQVTMMFWYRQQPGQSLTLIATANQGSEATYESGFVIDKFPISRPNLTFSTLTVSNMSPEDSSIYLCSVEASGGLEAFFGQGTRLTVV.

This clone was seen only once. The chain employs TRBV7-2 and TRBJ2-5, with 9 bases lining up with TRBD2. The V gene end was trimmed by 1 base and the J gene end by 4 bases; junction bases not matched to a gene: 7. From germline, CDR1 is SGHTA and CDR2 FQGNSA. The CDR3 sequence is 16 residues long. The CDR3 sequence is CASSLVAGVGGETQYF. The CDR3 DNA is TGTGCCAGCAGCTTAGTAGCGGGAGTAGGCGGAGAGACCCAGTACTTC.